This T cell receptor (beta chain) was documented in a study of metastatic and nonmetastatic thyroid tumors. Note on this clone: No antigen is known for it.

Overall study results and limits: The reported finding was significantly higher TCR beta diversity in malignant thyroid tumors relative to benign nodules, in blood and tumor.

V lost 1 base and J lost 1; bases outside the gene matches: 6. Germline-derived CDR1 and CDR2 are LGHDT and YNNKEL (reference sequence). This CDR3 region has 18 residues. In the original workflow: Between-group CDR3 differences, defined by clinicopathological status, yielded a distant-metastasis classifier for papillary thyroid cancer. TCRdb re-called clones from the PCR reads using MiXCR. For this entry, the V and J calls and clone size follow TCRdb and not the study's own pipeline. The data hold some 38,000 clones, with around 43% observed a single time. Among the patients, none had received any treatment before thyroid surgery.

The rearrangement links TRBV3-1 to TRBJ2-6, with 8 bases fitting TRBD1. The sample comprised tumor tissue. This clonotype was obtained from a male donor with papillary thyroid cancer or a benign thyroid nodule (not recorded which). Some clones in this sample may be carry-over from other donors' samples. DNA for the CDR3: TGTGCCAGCAGCCAAGCCTACAGGGGGGTATCTGGGGCCAACGTCCTGACTTTC. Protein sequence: CASSQAYRGVSGANVLTF. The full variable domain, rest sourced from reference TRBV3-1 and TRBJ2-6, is DTAVSQTPKYLVTQMGNDKSIKCEQNLGHDTMYWYKQDSKKFLKIMFSYNNKELIINETVPNRFSPKSPDKAHLNLHINSLELGDSAVYFCASSQAYRGVSGANVLTFGAGSRLTVL.